The entry that follows covers one T cell receptor beta chain sequence. It lacks a known antigen. This may arise from a read error, as a much more abundant clone is one base away. CD8 naive samples were CD45RO-negative cells positively selected for CCR7, giving a CD45RA+CCR7+ population that excluded TemRA cells. Donors were healthy HIV-negative adults with no recently reported acute infections or vaccinations. Only Caucasian adults living in Nashville, Tennessee, USA were represented among the donors. After blood collection by leukapheresis, PBMCs were isolated using Ficoll-Histopaque density gradient centrifugation and then cryopreserved in the vapor phase of liquid nitrogen. Purity and quantity of every magnetically sorted T cell population were checked by analytical flow cytometry. Genomic DNA was isolated from every sorted fraction and measured by UV absorbance on a Nanodrop 2000c. This entry is derived from a study of shared clonotypes between healthy human individuals (dated by TCRdb to 2020 to 2021). Some background on the complete study: The cohort included a few men and two women between 18 and 49 years of age. Leukapheresis yielded between about 0.9 and 9 billion PBMCs per donor. Libraries were prepared and TCR repertoires were sequenced by different laboratories using diverse techniques, in order to increase sequencing depth and limit assay-specific biases. Blood TCR repertoires of a handful of healthy adults were deeply sequenced to estimate repertoire size and the extent of clonotype sharing between individuals. For each donor, CD4 naive and CD4 memory were each run on three plates, CD8 naive on two plates, and CD8 memory on one plate.

Via the germline V gene, CDR1 is SGHTA and CDR2 FQGNSA. The CDR3 holds 12 amino acids from the cysteine to the phenylalanine. Only the CDR3 region is kept as DNA, spanning 36 bases read in frame from base 1. Trimming takes 4 bases from V and 0 bases from J, and the germline ends sit 4 bases apart. The paper's findings and limits, for the study overall: About 5% of naive CD4, 3% to 4% of naive CD8, 2.3% of memory CD4, and approximately 0.4% of memory CD8 clonotypes were shared across a handful of donors. Only blood was sampled, and tissue TCR repertoires likely differ from those in blood. Compared with non-shared clonotypes, the clonotypes found in all four sorted-subset donors had higher generation probabilities. Incomplete sequencing was indicated by rarefaction of sorted-subset datasets, despite the large sequencing depth. Pairwise subsampling indicated that sequencing depth was expected to affect the degree of clonotype sharing among donors. Estimated clonotype richness was generally larger for naive than for memory subsets. The small number of donors limited the genetic and exposure-history diversity represented.

TCR CDR3 regions were amplified from genomic DNA by multiplex PCR using the deep immunoSEQ assay. Extracted genomic DNA from each cell subset was distributed evenly across all wells of several immunoSEQ 96-well plates, and each plate was treated as a replicate. Each replicate PCR for sorted subsets received roughly 0.2 ug genomic DNA, equal to about 29,000 T cell genomes. Purified libraries were measured with a Qubit 3.0 fluorometer, size-checked on a Bioanalyzer 2100, and measured again with the KAPA Library Quantification kit. Each immunoSEQ 96-well plate was sequenced on its own single-read 150-cycle Illumina NextSeq 550 flow cell. As for the original processing: Because only junctional sequences without quality scores were contained in the immunoSEQ output, filtering matching that applied to full-length reads could not be performed. To assign V/J genes and CDR3, sequences were annotated against IMGT germline references using PyIR, a Python wrapper for IgBLAST v1.9. Reads were filtered out if the reads had weak V/J assignments (E-value above 1e-6), no CDR3, stop codons, out-of-frame junctions, or ambiguous translated residues. V3J clonotypes were defined as sequences sharing an identical inferred V gene, J gene, and CDR3 amino acid sequence. The percentage overlap between two repertoires was calculated by dividing the number of shared unique clonotypes by the size of the smaller repertoire. Three approaches were used to assess repertoire richness: RTK rarefaction, the Chao1 estimator, and Recon v2.1 estimates of unobserved clonotypes. Generation probabilities were computed with OLGA for all TCRbeta clonotypes obtained by the gDNA method from several donors. Entries here come from immuneACCESS through TCRdb and include only in-frame sequences with V and J called. Some clones fail to appear in such tables; in the studies checked, an unresolved V gene covers under half of the shortfall, and the cause of the remainder is unknown. Clonal size and the V and J genes are those of that table, whereas D and trimming came from the DNA. A total of over 800,000 clones appear in this sample, 90% to 95% of them only once. Approximately 25% of the sample belongs to the ten largest clones.

The specimen was naive CD8+ T cells sorted from blood. This sample's cell subset or site label indicates: CD45RA+CCR7+. The source of this sequence is a young man in good health. The sequence is built from TRBV7-2 and TRBJ2-7, with the identity of the D gene unclear. The DNA sequence is TGTGCCAGCAGCTCCGCCTCCTACGAGCAGTACTTC. Protein translation: CASSSASYEQYF. With all but the CDR3 taken from the reference TRBV7-2 and TRBJ2-7 genes, the full variable domain is: GAGVSQSPSNKVTEKGKDVELRCDPISGHTALYWYRQSLGQGLEFLIYFQGNSAPDKSGLPSDRFSAERTGGSVSTLTIQRTQQEDSAVYLCASSSASYEQYFGPGTRLTVT.